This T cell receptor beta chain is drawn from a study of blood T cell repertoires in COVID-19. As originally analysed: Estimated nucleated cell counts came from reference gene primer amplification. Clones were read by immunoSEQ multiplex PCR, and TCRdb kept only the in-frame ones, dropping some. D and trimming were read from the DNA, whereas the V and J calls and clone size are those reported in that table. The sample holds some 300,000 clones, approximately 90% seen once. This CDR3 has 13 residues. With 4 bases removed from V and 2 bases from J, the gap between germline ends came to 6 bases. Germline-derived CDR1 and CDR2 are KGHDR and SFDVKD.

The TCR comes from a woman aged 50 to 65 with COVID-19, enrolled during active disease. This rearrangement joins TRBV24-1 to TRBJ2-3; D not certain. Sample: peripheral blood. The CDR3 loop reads CATSDPNTDTQYF. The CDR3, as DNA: TGTGCCACCAGTGACCCAAACACAGATACGCAGTATTTT.